This T cell receptor (beta chain) was sequenced for a study of neurological immune-mediated disorders. This clonotype was detected many times. Trimming took off 4 bases at V and 6 bases at J, with 15 bases between the two ends. This CDR3 has 13 amino acids. CDR1 is DFQATT, CDR2 SNEGSKA, per germline (reference sequence). TCRdb analysed the 5' RACE reads with MiXCR anew, one entry per CDR3 protein. The sample includes some 46,000 distinct CDR3 sequences, 10% to 13% of them seen just once. Specimen: PBMCs. This TCR derives from a man between 65 and 85 years old with HTLV-1-associated myelopathy (HAM/TSP). The chain combines TRBV20-1 with TRBJ1-1, with D hard to call. The CDR3 region is CSATVARLPEAFF. The CDR3 DNA reads TGCAGTGCTACCGTGGCGCGTCTCCCTGAAGCTTTCTTT.